This entry lists 3 T cell receptor beta chains sequenced from one sample in a study of T cell clones after liver transplantation. TCRdb's copy holds only in-frame clones and misses some; the assay was immunoSEQ multiplex PCR. Of tens of thousands of clones in the sample, 70% to 80% were seen once. The sequencing used CD4+ T cells from blood, collected before liver transplant. The receptors stem from a human donor who received a liver transplant.

This CDR3 reads CASSLRGTVYGYTF. For the CDR3, the DNA is TGTGCCAGCAGTTTACGGGGGACGGTGTATGGCTACACCTTC. This chain links TRBV28 with TRBJ1-2, with a possible D match to TRBD1 (5 bases). There are 14 residues in the CDR3. CDR1 is MDHEN, CDR2 SYDVKM, per germline. The V and J ends lost 2 bases and 5 bases respectively, with 12 bases between them.

This rearrangement joins TRBV18 to TRBJ2-5, with D hard to call. The CDR3 extends over 13 amino acids. V dropped 4 bases and J dropped 2 bases, with 8 bases sitting between them. Germline values: CDR1 KGHSH, CDR2 LQKENI. The CDR3 here is CASSRQVQETQYF. The CDR3 bases are TGTGCCAGCTCACGTCAGGTACAAGAGACCCAGTACTTC.

The V gene is TRBV7-6, the J gene TRBJ2-3; D possibly corresponds to TRBD1 (6 bases). CDR1 and CDR2 (germline): SGHVS, FNYEAQ. With 1 base removed from V and 0 bases from J, the gap between germline ends came to 11 bases. The CDR3 is made up of 16 amino acids. CDR3 region: CASSLGGLLSTDTQYF. In DNA, the CDR3 is TGTGCCAGCAGCTTAGGGGGGCTACTGAGCACAGATACGCAGTATTTT. Supplemented by reference TRBV7-6 and TRBJ2-3, the full variable domain reads GAGVSQSPRYKVTKRGQDVALRCDPISGHVSLYWYRQALGQGPEFLTYFNYEAQQDKSGLPNDRFSAERPEGSISTLTIQRTEQRDSAMYRCASSLGGLLSTDTQYFGPGTRLTVL.